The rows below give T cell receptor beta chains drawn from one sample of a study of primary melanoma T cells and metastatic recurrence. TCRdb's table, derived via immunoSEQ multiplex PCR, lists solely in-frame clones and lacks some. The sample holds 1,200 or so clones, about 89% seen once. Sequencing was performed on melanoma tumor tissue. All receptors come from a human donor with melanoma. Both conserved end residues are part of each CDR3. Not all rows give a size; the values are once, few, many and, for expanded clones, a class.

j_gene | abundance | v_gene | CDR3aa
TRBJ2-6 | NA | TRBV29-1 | CSVGISGANVLTF
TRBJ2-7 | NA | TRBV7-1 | CASSSHRSSSYEQYF
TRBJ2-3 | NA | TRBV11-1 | CASSLAGAGGGASF
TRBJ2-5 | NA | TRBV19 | CASSIGGAGETQYF
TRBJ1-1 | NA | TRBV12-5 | CASGLFGTEAFF
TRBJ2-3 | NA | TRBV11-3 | CASSTGRIGTDTQYF
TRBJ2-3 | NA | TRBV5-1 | CASRDIRQADTQYF
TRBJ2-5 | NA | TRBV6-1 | CASSEGQGGTQYF
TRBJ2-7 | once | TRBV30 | CAWSRWRGRAPYEQYF
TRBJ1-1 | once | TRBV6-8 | CASWDRLGAEAFF
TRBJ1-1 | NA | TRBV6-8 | CASSYSTGWTEAFF
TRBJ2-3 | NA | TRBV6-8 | CASRQGNGPDTQYF
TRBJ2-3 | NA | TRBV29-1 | CSVVTTGGPTQYF
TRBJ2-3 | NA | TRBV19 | CASSIPPGDTQYF
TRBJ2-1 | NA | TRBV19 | CASSILGNEQFF
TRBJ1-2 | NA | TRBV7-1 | CASSLRSVGRHYGYTF
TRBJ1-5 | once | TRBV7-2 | CASSPDRDQPQHF
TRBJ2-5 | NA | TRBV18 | CASSLRRGYETQYF
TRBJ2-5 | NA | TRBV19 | CASSRRVAGEETQYF
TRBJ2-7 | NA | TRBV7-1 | CASSTGVLYEQYF
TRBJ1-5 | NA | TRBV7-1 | CASSLNEDQPQHF
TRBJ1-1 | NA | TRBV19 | CASSIPWQGSTEAFF
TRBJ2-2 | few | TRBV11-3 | CASINTTSPHLYPGELFF
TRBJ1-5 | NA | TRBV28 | CASSSRDRVGQPQHF
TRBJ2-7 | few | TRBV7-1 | CASSSGTSSFEQYF
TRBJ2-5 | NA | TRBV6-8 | CASTGQGETQYF
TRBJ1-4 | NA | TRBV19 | CASSIDVAMDGTIKLFF
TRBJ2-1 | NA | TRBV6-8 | CATSGLAGNEQFF
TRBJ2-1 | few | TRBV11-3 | CASTFRTGTHEQFF